Listed here are 11 T cell receptor beta chains from one sample, sequenced in a study of blood T cell repertoires in COVID-19. The data were produced by immunoSEQ multiplex PCR, yet TCRdb's version contains in-frame clones alone and is incomplete. The repertoire includes about 400,000 clones, 70% to 90% of them detected once, and more than 1% sits in the top ten. The specimen was peripheral blood. Every receptor here comes from a man in his forties with acute or convalescent COVID-19.

This chain joins TRBV7-2 and TRBJ2-3; 7 bases map to TRBD1. Germline values: CDR1 SGHTA, CDR2 FQGNSA. Trimming removed 1 base from V and 8 bases from J; junction bases left unmatched: 3. The CDR3 consists of 13 residues. CDR3 residues: CASSLGSGGTQYF. Here the CDR3 DNA reads TGTGCCAGCAGCTTAGGTTCAGGGGGTACGCAGTATTTT. Looking up the rest from reference TRBV7-2 and TRBJ2-3 gives the full variable domain: GAGVSQSPSNKVTEKGKDVELRCDPISGHTALYWYRQSLGQGLEFLIYFQGNSAPDKSGLPSDRFSAERTGGSVSTLTIQRTQQEDSAVYLCASSLGSGGTQYFGPGTRLTVL.

This clone was seen only once. This sequence joins TRBV18 and TRBJ1-5; D perhaps matches TRBD1 (5 bases). V lost 6 bases and J 7 bases, leaving 13 bases between the germline ends. CDR3 length: 13 amino acids. Germline loops: CDR1 KGHSH, CDR2 LQKENI. The CDR3 region has the DNA TGTGCCAGCTCCCCGGGGGATGAGCAGCCCCAGCATTTT. Translating gives CASSPGDEQPQHF.

The J gene is TRBJ1-5, the V gene TRBV2; TRBD1 matches at 7 bases. The CDR3 sequence is 14 residues long. Unmatched junction bases numbered 6, after V lost 5 bases and J lost 5 bases. The V gene's germline CDR1 is SNHLY and CDR2 FYNNEI. CDR3 sequence (DNA): TGTGCCAGCAGTCTACAGGGGTTGGATCAGCCCCAGCATTTT. Translation gives CASSLQGLDQPQHF.

This chain uses TRBV6-5 with TRBJ1-6; D possibly corresponds to TRBD1 (6 bases). Per germline, CDR1 MNHEY and CDR2 SVGAGI. Trimming pared 7 bases from V and 6 bases from J, leaving 13 bases between. The CDR3 sequence is 14 residues long. The CDR3 is CASKQGWSNSPLHF. The CDR3 DNA sequence: TGTGCCAGCAAACAGGGTTGGAGTAATTCACCCCTCCACTTT.

V gene TRBV6-2 or TRBV6-3 combines with J gene TRBJ2-3, with 14 positions matching TRBD2. In germline, CDR1 is MNHEY, CDR2 SVGEGT. Trimming cost V 0 bases and J 8 bases; bases outside gene matches: 10. The CDR3 covers 18 residues. CDR3 loop: CASSYSTGTSGGLGTQYF. CDR3 nucleotides: TGTGCCAGCAGTTACTCCACCGGGACTAGCGGGGGTCTAGGTACGCAGTATTTT.

The gene calls are TRBV27 and TRBJ1-5; 10 nucleotides line up with TRBD1. J was trimmed by 8 bases and V by 2 bases; bases with no gene match: 0. CDR3 length: 13 residues. Germline-derived CDR1 and CDR2 are MNHEY and SMNVEV (reference sequence). The CDR3, as DNA: TGTGCCAGCAGTTTAGGGACAGGGGAGCCCCAGCATTTT. Translation: CASSLGTGEPQHF.

The chain links TRBV5-1 to TRBJ2-5; 8 bases align to TRBD2. CDR3 length: 16 amino acids. The V gene end was trimmed by 1 base and the J gene end by 5 bases; junction bases not matched to a gene: 10. The V gene's germline CDR1 is SGHRS and CDR2 YFSETQ. CDR3 nucleotides: TGCGCCAGCAGCTTGTCTTCGGGAGGGCCACGGGAGACCCAGTACTTC. This codes for CASSLSSGGPRETQYF.

The chain has TRBV9 and TRBJ2-3, with 8 bases matching TRBD2. CDR1 is SGDLS and CDR2 is YYNGEE in the germline V gene. This CDR3 spans 16 amino acids. V was pared by 3 bases and J by 0 bases, with 6 bases of the junction left unmatched. In DNA form, the CDR3 reads TGTGCCAGCAGCGCCCCAGCGGGGGTGAGCACAGATACGCAGTATTTT. As protein: CASSAPAGVSTDTQYF.

The chain is built from TRBV7-6 and TRBJ2-7, with unresolved D. The germline V and J ends were trimmed by 1 base and 3 bases, with 10 bases remaining between them. Germline CDR1 reads SGHVS; CDR2 reads FNYEAQ. The CDR3 runs 14 residues. The CDR3, as DNA: TGTGCCAGCAGCTTAGTTGGAGAGTACTACGAGCAGTACTTC. This encodes CASSLVGEYYEQYF.

The CDR3: CAWSQGLGYTF. In DNA, the CDR3 is TGTGCCTGGTCACAGGGTCTTGGCTACACCTTC. The rearrangement links TRBV30 to TRBJ1-2, with a tentative D call TRBD1 (6 bases). V lost 5 bases to trimming and J lost 7 bases, with 11 bases between them. This CDR3 is 11 amino acids long. The germline gives CDR1 GTSNPN, CDR2 SVGIG (reference sequence).

This sequence joins TRBV7-9 and TRBJ1-6; 7 bases are shared with TRBD1. V shed 5 bases, J shed 7 bases, and the junction held 5 bases outside the gene matches. CDR3 length: 14 residues. Germline V CDR1 and CDR2: SEHNR, FQNEAQ (reference sequence). The DNA for the CDR3 is TGTGCCAGCAGCGGTGGGACAGCCAATTCACCCCTCCACTTT. This translates into CASSGGTANSPLHF.